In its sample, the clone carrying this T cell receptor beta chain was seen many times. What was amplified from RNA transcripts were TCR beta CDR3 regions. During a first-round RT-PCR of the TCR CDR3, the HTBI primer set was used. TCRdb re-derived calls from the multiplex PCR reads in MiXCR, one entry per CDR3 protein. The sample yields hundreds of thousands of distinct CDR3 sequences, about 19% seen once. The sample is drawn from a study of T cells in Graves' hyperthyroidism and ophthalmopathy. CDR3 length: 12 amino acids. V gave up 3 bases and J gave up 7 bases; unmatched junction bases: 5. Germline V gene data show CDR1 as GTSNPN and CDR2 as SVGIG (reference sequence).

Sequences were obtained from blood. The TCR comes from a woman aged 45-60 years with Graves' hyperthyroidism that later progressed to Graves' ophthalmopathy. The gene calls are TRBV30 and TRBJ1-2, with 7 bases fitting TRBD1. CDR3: CAWSPTGIGYTF. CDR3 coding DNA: TGTGCCTGGAGCCCGACAGGGATTGGCTACACCTTC.